This T cell receptor beta chain emerged from a study of T cells in Graves' hyperthyroidism and ophthalmopathy. This clonotype was observed many times. The J segment lost 1 base and the V segment lost 7 bases, leaving 7 bases of the junction unmatched. The CDR3 spans 15 residues. TCR beta CDR3 regions were amplified from RNA transcripts. Carried out on the TCR CDR3, a first-round RT-PCR used the HTBI primer set. TCRdb ran MiXCR on the multiplex PCR reads and lists one entry per CDR3 protein. The repertoire holds about 500,000 distinct CDR3 sequences, approximately 15% seen once, with 15% to 20% in the top ten.

The V and J genes are TRBV12-3 or TRBV12-4 and TRBJ2-1; TRBD2 agrees at 7 bases. Sequenced: blood. The origin of this receptor is a woman younger than 30 with Graves' hyperthyroidism. The CDR3 is CASTPTRGSYNEQFF. The CDR3 bases are TGTGCCAGCACCCCAACGCGGGGGTCCTACAATGAGCAGTTCTTC.